Listed here is a single TCR beta chain. V lost 2 bases, J lost 12 bases, and 2 bases stayed unmatched. The CDR3 has 12 amino acids. CDR1 and CDR2 (germline): LNHDA, SQIVND (reference sequence). The cohort comprised adults aged about 18 to 100 years residing in approximately 22 US areas. Cohort assignment relied on participant-reported clinical history. Some clones are missing from TCRdb's copy, which holds only in-frame ones; the method was immunoSEQ multiplex PCR. The profile shows approximately 350,000 clones, around 91% of them singletons. This sample is drawn from a study of blood T cell repertoires in COVID-19. Across the whole study: Acute and convalescent COVID-19 specimens originated in the United States, Italy and Spain.

The material sequenced was PBMCs or T cells enriched from blood (not recorded which). The receptor comes from a man between 18 and 29 years old who had recovered from COVID-19. V is TRBV19 and J is TRBJ2-1; 9 bases line up with TRBD1. The CDR3: CASSIRDRVQFF. The CDR3 DNA follows: TGTGCCAGTAGTATAAGGGACAGGGTGCAGTTCTTC.